A selection of T cell receptor beta chains follows, all from one sample in a study of OX40 agonist ivuxolimab in advanced cancers. This table comes from immunoSEQ multiplex PCR, and its TCRdb copy is limited to in-frame clones, with some not included. The sample lists 40,000 to 50,000 clones, around 91% occurring once. Sequenced here: CD4+ or CD8+ T cells sorted from blood, sampled in a trial of the OX40 agonist ivuxolimab. The origin of the receptors is an adult with an advanced solid tumor such as melanoma, head and neck, liver or kidney cancer. Each CDR3 is given with its conserved first and last residue. Fields, in order: J gene, clone size, D gene, V gene, CDR3 protein, CDR3 DNA. D genes are given only for firm matches. Some rows mark clone size as missing; the rest say once, few, many or name a class of expanded clone.

>TRBJ2-7|once|.|TRBV4-3
CASSQDQGTAAYEQYF
TGCGCCAGCAGCCAGGACCAGGGGACGGCCGCCTACGAGCAGTACTTC
>TRBJ2-7|.|.|TRBV11-2
CASSLGGGGLDEQYF
TGTGCCAGCAGCTTAGGGGGCGGAGGGCTGGACGAGCAGTACTTC
>TRBJ2-5|few|.|TRBV28
CASSLRLTGQETQYF
TGTGCCAGCAGCTTACGTCTTACAGGGCAAGAGACCCAGTACTTC
>TRBJ2-2|.|.|TRBV28
CASSGGSFTGELFF
TGTGCCAGCAGTGGGGGCAGCTTCACCGGGGAGCTGTTTTTT
>TRBJ2-7|.|.|TRBV6-1
CATHVGSYEQYF
TGTGCCACCCATGTTGGGAGCTACGAGCAGTACTTC
>TRBJ2-2|.|TRBD2|TRBV4-1
CASSQDLAGGHGELFF
TGCGCCAGCAGCCAAGATCTAGCGGGGGGACACGGGGAGCTGTTTTTT
>TRBJ1-5|.|.|TRBV6-4
CASSDWQGKGNQPQHF
TGTGCCAGCAGTGATTGGCAGGGCAAGGGCAATCAGCCCCAGCATTTT
>TRBJ2-7|.|TRBD2|TRBV7-6
CASSPGTSGTSYEQYF
TGTGCCAGCAGCCCTGGGACTAGCGGAACCTCCTACGAGCAGTACTTC
>TRBJ1-5|.|.|TRBV5-1
CASSLAPLSSNQPQHF
TGCGCCAGCAGCTTGGCCCCACTATCTAGCAATCAGCCCCAGCATTTT
>TRBJ2-1|.|TRBD2|TRBV19
CASSLPGLAGGYNEQFF
TGTGCCAGTAGTCTGCCGGGACTAGCGGGGGGGTACAATGAGCAGTTCTTC
>TRBJ2-1|.|TRBD2|TRBV4-3
CASSQEAWTSGRSSYNEQFF
TGCGCCAGCAGCCAAGAGGCGTGGACTAGCGGGAGGAGCTCCTACAATGAGCAGTTCTTC
>TRBJ1-6|few|TRBD1|TRBV6-1
CASSDRGYNSPLHF
TGTGCCAGCAGTGACAGGGGGTATAATTCACCCCTCCACTTT
>TRBJ2-1|.|.|TRBV6-1
CASSATGYEQFF
TGTGCCAGCAGTGCCACAGGTTACGAGCAGTTCTTC
>TRBJ1-6|.|.|TRBV7-2
CASSLAQSSYNSPLHF
TGTGCCAGCAGCTTAGCGCAGAGCTCCTATAATTCACCCCTCCACTTT
>TRBJ2-5|.|TRBD2|TRBV5-1
CASTSTGGYQETQYF
TGCGCCAGCACCTCGACGGGGGGTTACCAAGAGACCCAGTACTTC
>TRBJ1-4|.|.|TRBV5-8
CASSFWGEGEKLFF
TGTGCCAGCAGCTTCTGGGGAGAGGGTGAAAAACTGTTTTTT
>TRBJ2-7|.|TRBD2|TRBV7-3
CASSSGEGYEQYF
TGTGCCAGCAGCTCCGGGGAGGGCTACGAGCAGTACTTC
>TRBJ2-7|.|.|TRBV11-1
CASSKGPSREQYF
TGTGCCAGCAGCAAGGGACCCTCAAGGGAGCAGTACTTC
>TRBJ2-7|.|.|TRBV28
CASSLSASDLSYEQYF
TGTGCCAGCAGTTTATCGGCTAGCGACCTCTCCTACGAGCAGTACTTC
>TRBJ1-2|.|TRBD1|TRBV30
CAWSAGQGSGYTF
TGTGCCTGGAGTGCTGGACAGGGAAGCGGCTACACCTTC
>TRBJ2-7|once|TRBD1|TRBV7-9
CASSRTGPYEQYF
TGTGCCAGCTCACGGACAGGACCCTACGAGCAGTACTTC
>TRBJ2-1|few|.|TRBV29-1
CSVSDGYNEQFF
TGCAGCGTCTCCGACGGGTACAATGAGCAGTTCTTC
>TRBJ2-2|.|TRBD1|TRBV6-4
CASSAGTENTGELFF
TGTGCCAGTTCGGCCGGGACAGAGAACACCGGGGAGCTGTTTTTT
>TRBJ2-5|.|TRBD2|TRBV7-3
CASSSLAGSQETQYF
TGTGCCAGCAGCTCGCTAGCGGGGAGTCAAGAGACCCAGTACTTC
>TRBJ1-2|.|.|TRBV7-9
CASSLGFGQDGYTF
TGTGCCAGCAGCTTAGGATTTGGCCAGGACGGCTACACCTTC
>TRBJ2-7|.|.|TRBV30
CAWTNYAVDEQYF
TGTGCCTGGACCAATTACGCGGTGGACGAGCAGTACTTC
>TRBJ2-4|.|.|TRBV2
CASREDSVENIQYF
TGTGCCAGCAGGGAAGACAGCGTAGAAAACATTCAGTACTTC
>TRBJ1-1|.|.|TRBV27
CASSLYPGGPEAFF
TGTGCCAGCAGTTTATACCCCGGGGGCCCTGAAGCTTTCTTT
>TRBJ1-6|.|.|TRBV7-2
CASSLKAGGLGSPLHF
TGTGCCAGCAGTTTAAAAGCGGGGGGTCTGGGATCACCCCTCCACTTT
>TRBJ2-1|.|TRBD2|TRBV30
CAWSGGLAGNEQFF
TGTGCCTGGAGTGGCGGACTAGCGGGCAATGAGCAGTTCTTC
>TRBJ1-1|.|TRBD1|TRBV9
CASSGGWTGNTEAFF
TGTGCCAGCAGCGGAGGATGGACAGGGAACACTGAAGCTTTCTTT
>TRBJ2-2|.|TRBD1|TRBV9
CASSGQGDRTGELFF
TGTGCCAGCAGCGGACAGGGGGATCGAACCGGGGAGCTGTTTTTT
>TRBJ2-7|.|.|TRBV11-2
CASSLAGRYEQYF
TGTGCCAGCAGCTTGGCGGGACGCTACGAGCAGTACTTC
>TRBJ1-2|once|.|TRBV7-9
CASSSTGEGNNYGYTF
TGTGCCAGCAGCTCGACAGGAGAGGGAAATAACTATGGCTACACCTTC
>TRBJ2-7|.|TRBD2|TRBV2
CASKGELAGGSHEQYF
TGTGCCAGCAAGGGGGAGTTGGCGGGAGGATCCCACGAGCAGTACTTC
>TRBJ2-7|.|.|TRBV9
CASSRWAGDYEQYF
TGTGCCAGCAGCCGTTGGGCTGGCGACTACGAGCAGTACTTC
>TRBJ2-7|.|TRBD1|TRBV4-2
CASSQGGTGTYYEQYF
TGTGCCAGCAGCCAAGGCGGGACAGGGACCTACTACGAGCAGTACTTC
>TRBJ1-6|.|.|TRBV10-3
CAISDVIVEDSPLHF
TGTGCCATCAGTGATGTTATCGTCGAAGATTCACCCCTCCACTTT
>TRBJ2-2|.|TRBD2|TRBV9
CASSLPRTSGGEPNTGELFF
TGTGCCAGCAGCCTCCCCCGGACTAGCGGGGGGGAGCCGAACACCGGGGAGCTGTTTTTT
>TRBJ2-7|.|TRBD1|TRBV5-6
CASRPGTVQIEQYF
TGTGCCAGCAGGCCCGGGACAGTACAAATCGAGCAGTACTTC
>TRBJ2-1|.|.|TRBV19
CASSIIRGNEQFF
TGTGCCAGTAGTATAATACGAGGCAATGAGCAGTTCTTC
>TRBJ2-3|.|TRBD2|TRBV18
CASSPGLAGERALTDTQYF
TGTGCCAGCTCACCGGGACTAGCGGGGGAGCGGGCCCTCACAGATACGCAGTATTTT
>TRBJ2-1|.|.|TRBV28
CATLFSPGRSYNEQFF
TGTGCCACTCTCTTCAGCCCCGGGCGCTCCTACAATGAGCAGTTCTTC
>TRBJ2-1|once|TRBD2|TRBV7-2
CASSFSGRGFNNEQFF
TGTGCCAGCAGCTTTAGCGGGAGGGGATTCAACAATGAGCAGTTCTTC
>TRBJ2-2|.|TRBD2|TRBV5-1
CASSPEAGGTGELFF
TGCGCCAGCAGCCCGGAAGCGGGAGGTACCGGGGAGCTGTTTTTT
>TRBJ1-2|.|.|TRBV7-8
CASTQFEGQYNYGYTF
TGTGCCAGCACCCAATTTGAAGGACAGTATAACTATGGCTACACCTTC
>TRBJ2-1|.|TRBD2|TRBV4-3
CASSRRGLADEQFF
TGCGCCAGCAGCCGGAGGGGACTAGCGGATGAGCAGTTCTTC
>TRBJ1-4|.|.|TRBV7-6
CASSLNHPGTQNEKLFF
TGTGCCAGCAGCTTAAACCATCCCGGGACACAGAATGAAAAACTGTTTTTT
>TRBJ1-1|.|.|TRBV28
CASTGRSAMNTEAFF
TGTGCCAGCACGGGTCGGTCTGCTATGAACACTGAAGCTTTCTTT
>TRBJ1-4|.|TRBD1|TRBV19
CASSMPGQVGGEKLFF
TGTGCCAGTAGTATGCCCGGACAGGTTGGAGGAGAAAAACTGTTTTTT
>TRBJ1-6|.|.|TRBV6-5
CASSTGPFSSSPLHF
TGTGCCAGCAGTACCGGGCCCTTCTCCTCTTCACCCCTCCACTTT
>TRBJ2-3|once|.|TRBV10-3
CAIRLDSTDTQYF
TGTGCCATCAGGTTGGATAGCACAGATACGCAGTATTTT
>TRBJ2-7|.|TRBD1|TRBV5-6
CASSPGQGAGRYF
TGTGCCAGCAGCCCGGGACAGGGGGCTGGTCGGTACTTC
>TRBJ2-7|few|.|TRBV27
CASSLGGMTYEQYF
TGTGCCAGCAGCCTAGGGGGGATGACCTACGAGCAGTACTTC
>TRBJ1-1|.|.|TRBV19
CASSFVGTEAFF
TGTGCCAGTAGTTTCGTAGGAACTGAAGCTTTCTTT
>TRBJ2-1|.|TRBD1|TRBV5-8
CASSPRTGGPRFSYNEQFF
TGTGCCAGCAGCCCGAGGACAGGGGGCCCGAGATTCTCCTACAATGAGCAGTTCTTC
>TRBJ2-5|few|.|TRBV7-2
CASSTAGAQETQYF
TGTGCCAGCAGCACAGCAGGGGCCCAAGAGACCCAGTACTTC
>TRBJ2-7|.|.|TRBV29-1
CSVEAGGYEQYF
TGCAGCGTTGAGGCCGGCGGATACGAGCAGTACTTC